This T cell receptor (beta chain) was observed in a study of T cell changes during pregnancy in multiple sclerosis. Germline CDR1 is SGHVS and CDR2 is FNYEAQ. The CDR3 consists of 12 residues. V was cut by 5 bases and J by 6 bases, with 10 bases left in between. Sequenced by immunoSEQ multiplex PCR; TCRdb stores in-frame clones only, minus some. Of around 30,000 clones in the sample, about 92% were seen once. Sequenced here: CD4+ T cells from peripheral blood mononuclear cells, sampled after pregnancy. The chain recombines TRBV7-6 with TRBJ2-5, with D uncertain. The origin of this receptor is a female donor with multiple sclerosis, enrolled in a pregnancy study. The DNA for the CDR3 is TGTGCCAGCAGCCTTGTGACAAAGACCCAGTACTTC. As protein: CASSLVTKTQYF.